The clone carrying this T cell receptor (beta chain) was counted a few times. Its antigen is as yet unknown. The data are from a study of T cells in localized non-small cell lung cancer. Study observations and caveats: Greater T cell density in blood accompanied longer overall survival. The greatest T cell clonality was found in uninvolved adjacent lung (higher than in tumor).

The CDR3 has 16 residues. Germline V gene data show CDR1 as LGHNA and CDR2 as YSLEER. Trimming left V 0 bases short and J 4 bases short, with 14 bases between. Sequencing used immunoSEQ multiplex PCR; TCRdb keeps in-frame clones, though not all of them. Among about 23,000 clones, approximately 87% were seen once, and the ten largest hold 0.9% to 1.4%. This clonotype was obtained from a woman aged 35 to 75 with stage I lung adenocarcinoma. Sequenced material: peripheral blood, taken before any cancer treatment. This sequence joins TRBV4-3 and TRBJ2-3, with no clear D. In nucleotides, the CDR3 is TGCGCCAGCAGCCAAGATTCCCTCTCAAGGTCAGATACGCAGTATTTT. It codes for CASSQDSLSRSDTQYF.